This TCR beta chain was identified in a study of naive and memory T cell subsets. General observations from the study: From naive to CM, EM and EMRA, diversity decreased and Gini increased.

Both TRBC1 and TRBC2 were covered by a beta constant-region primer of two equimolar oligonucleotides. The ligated cDNA underwent four PCR rounds using SP2 and nested alpha and beta constant-region primers. TCRdb re-derived calls from the UMI-ligation and nested PCR reads in MiXCR, one entry per CDR3 protein. The data contain about 85,000 distinct CDR3 sequences, around 13% of them singletons. This clonotype has ten or more counts. What it binds is not known. Cells stained for CD3, CD4, CD8, CD45RA, CD27 and viability were sorted into four CD45RA/CD27 subsets. The CDR3 is made up of 16 amino acids. CDR1 and CDR2 (germline): MNHNY, SVGAGI (reference sequence). V shed 5 bases, J shed 7 bases, and the junction held 11 bases outside the gene matches.

This chain links TRBV6-6 with TRBJ2-2, with 9 bases aligning to TRBD1. The TCR comes from a human donor in good health. Sample: central memory CD4+ T cells from blood. The CDR3 spells CASSPTGTGFHGELFF. CDR3 in DNA: TGTGCCAGCAGTCCAACCGGGACAGGGTTTCACGGGGAGCTGTTTTTT.